This T cell receptor beta chain was sequenced in a study of beta chain features in type 1 diabetes. All of the isolated RNA was reverse transcribed, so expressed TCRB transcripts were sequenced. The repertoire was sequenced with immunoSEQ multiplex PCR; TCRdb's copy has only in-frame clones and lacks some. Among 150,000 to 200,000 clones listed, around 63% were seen once. Comments on this clone: The target antigen is unknown.

About 116 mL of blood, on average, came from one heparinised draw per donor. CD45RO/CCR7/CD25/CD127/CD95/CD27 separated CD4+ naive, central memory, regulatory and stem cell-like memory cells by sorting. The CDR3 is 16 amino acids. Germline values: CDR1 SQVTM, CDR2 ANQGSEA. V lost 5 bases and J lost 1; bases outside the gene matches: 8. Study-level results: A potential influence of HLA type upon TCRB rearrangement remained unresolved herein. Significant though moderate, a shortening of TCRB CDR3s appeared in all four CD4+ subsets of Type 1 diabetes patients. Within the patient group, naive, central memory and Treg TCRB repertoires appeared more similar to each other than within healthy donors.

Sequencing input: naive CD4+ T cells from blood. The clonotype originates from a man aged 30-40 years with type 1 diabetes. The gene calls are TRBV29-1 and TRBJ1-1; 12 bases align to TRBD1. CDR3 loop: CSVTSGTGGANTEAFF. CDR3 nucleotides: TGCAGCGTTACCTCCGGGACAGGGGGCGCGAACACTGAAGCTTTCTTT.